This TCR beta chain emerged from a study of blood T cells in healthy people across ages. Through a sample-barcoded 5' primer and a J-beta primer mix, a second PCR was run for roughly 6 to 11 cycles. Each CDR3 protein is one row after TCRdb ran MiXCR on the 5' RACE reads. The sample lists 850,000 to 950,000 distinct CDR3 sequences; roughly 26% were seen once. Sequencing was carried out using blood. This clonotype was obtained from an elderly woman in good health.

The CDR3 region has the DNA TGTGCCAGCAGCCAGGTTGGGCGGGGTGAGCAGTTCTTC. Translated: CASSQVGRGEQFF. The chain couples TRBV12-3 or TRBV12-4 to TRBJ2-1; maybe TRBD2 (6 bases). This CDR3 contains 13 residues. Between the trimmed V and J ends, which lost 6 bases and 9 bases, there was a span of 15 bases.